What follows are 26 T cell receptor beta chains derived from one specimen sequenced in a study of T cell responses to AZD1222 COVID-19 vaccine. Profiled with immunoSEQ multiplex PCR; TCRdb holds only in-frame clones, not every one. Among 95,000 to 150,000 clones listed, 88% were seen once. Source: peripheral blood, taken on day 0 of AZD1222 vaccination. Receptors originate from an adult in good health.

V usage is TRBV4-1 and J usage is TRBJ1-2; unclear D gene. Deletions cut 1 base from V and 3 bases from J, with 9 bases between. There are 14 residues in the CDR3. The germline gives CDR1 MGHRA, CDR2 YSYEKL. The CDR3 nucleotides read TGCGCCAGCAGCCAAGCCCTGATAGACTATGGCTACACCTTC. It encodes CASSQALIDYGYTF.

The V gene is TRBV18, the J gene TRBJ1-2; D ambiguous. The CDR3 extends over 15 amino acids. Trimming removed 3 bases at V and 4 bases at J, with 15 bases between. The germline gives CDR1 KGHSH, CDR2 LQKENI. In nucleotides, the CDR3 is TGTGCCAGCTCACCGCGGGAGGAAGTGGGCTATGGCTACACCTTC. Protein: CASSPREEVGYGYTF.

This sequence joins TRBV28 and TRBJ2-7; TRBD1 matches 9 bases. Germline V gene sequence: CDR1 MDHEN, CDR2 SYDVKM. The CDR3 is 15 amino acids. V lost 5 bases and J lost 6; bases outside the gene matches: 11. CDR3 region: CASSRRTGVGLEQYF. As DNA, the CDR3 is TGTGCCAGCAGTCGCAGGACAGGGGTTGGTCTCGAGCAGTACTTC.

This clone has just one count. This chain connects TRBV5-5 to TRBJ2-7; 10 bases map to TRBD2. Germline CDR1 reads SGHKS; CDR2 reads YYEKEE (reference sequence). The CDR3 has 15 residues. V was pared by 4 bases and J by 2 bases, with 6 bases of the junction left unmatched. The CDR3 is CASSTSSGGTYEQYF. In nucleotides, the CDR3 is TGTGCCAGCAGCACCTCTAGCGGGGGAACCTACGAGCAGTACTTC. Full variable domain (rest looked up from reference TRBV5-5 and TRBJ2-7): DAGVTQSPTHLIKTRGQQVTLRCSPISGHKSVSWYQQVLGQGPQFIFQYYEKEERGRGNFPDRFSARQFPNYSSELNVNALLLGDSALYLCASSTSSGGTYEQYFGPGTRLTVT.

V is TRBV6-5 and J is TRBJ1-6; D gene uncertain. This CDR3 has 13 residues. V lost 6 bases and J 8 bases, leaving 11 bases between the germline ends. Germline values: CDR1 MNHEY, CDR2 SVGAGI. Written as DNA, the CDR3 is TGTGCCAGCAGCACCGACGCCTATTCACCCCTCCACTTT. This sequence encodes CASSTDAYSPLHF.

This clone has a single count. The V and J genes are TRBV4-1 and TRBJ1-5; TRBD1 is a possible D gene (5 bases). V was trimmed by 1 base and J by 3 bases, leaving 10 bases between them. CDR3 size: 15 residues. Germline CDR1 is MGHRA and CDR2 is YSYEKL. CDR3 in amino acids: CASSQVGGTNQPQHF. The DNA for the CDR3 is TGCGCCAGCAGCCAAGTTGGAGGGACCAATCAGCCCCAGCATTTT.

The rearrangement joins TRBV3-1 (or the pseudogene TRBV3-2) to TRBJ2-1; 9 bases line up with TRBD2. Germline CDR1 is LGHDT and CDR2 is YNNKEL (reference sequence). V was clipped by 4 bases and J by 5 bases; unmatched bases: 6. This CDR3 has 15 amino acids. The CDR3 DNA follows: TGTGCCAGCAGCCGCTGGCGGGAGGGCCACAATGAGCAGTTCTTC. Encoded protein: CASSRWREGHNEQFF.

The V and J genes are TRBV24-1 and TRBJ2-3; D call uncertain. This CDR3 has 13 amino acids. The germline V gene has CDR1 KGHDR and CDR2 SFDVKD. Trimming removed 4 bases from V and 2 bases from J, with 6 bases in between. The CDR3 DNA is TGTGCCACCAGTGAGTCGGTCACAGATACGCAGTATTTT. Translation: CATSESVTDTQYF.

CDR3 sequence reads: CASSQRTASTEAFF. CDR3 sequence (DNA): TGTGCCAGCAGCCAACGGACGGCATCCACTGAAGCTTTCTTT. V is TRBV14 and J is TRBJ1-1, with D hard to call. CDR3 size: 14 residues. In germline, CDR1 is SGHDN, CDR2 FVKESK. V lost 2 bases to trimming and J lost 4 bases, with 11 bases between them.

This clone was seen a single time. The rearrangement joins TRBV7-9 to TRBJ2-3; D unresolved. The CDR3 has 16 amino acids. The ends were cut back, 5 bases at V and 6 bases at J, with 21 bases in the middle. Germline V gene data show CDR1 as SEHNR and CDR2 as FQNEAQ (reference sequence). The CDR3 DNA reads TGTGCCAGCAGCCAATCGGACGGGCTGCTCCGGGATACGCAGTATTTT. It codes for CASSQSDGLLRDTQYF.

The CDR3 reads CASSLGTATLGYF. The CDR3 bases are TGTGCCAGCAGTTTAGGGACAGCTACCCTGGGCTACTTC. The genes are TRBV28 and TRBJ2-7; 7 bases are shared with TRBD1. The CDR3 is 13 amino acids. The V gene's germline CDR1 is MDHEN and CDR2 SYDVKM. Trimming cost V 2 bases and J 13 bases; bases outside gene matches: 11.

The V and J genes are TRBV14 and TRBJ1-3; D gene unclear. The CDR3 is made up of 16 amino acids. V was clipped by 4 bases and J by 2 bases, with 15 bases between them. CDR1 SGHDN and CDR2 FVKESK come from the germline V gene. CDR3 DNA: TGTGCCAGCAGCCTCTCGGGCCAACCCCCTGGAAACACCATATATTTT. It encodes CASSLSGQPPGNTIYF.

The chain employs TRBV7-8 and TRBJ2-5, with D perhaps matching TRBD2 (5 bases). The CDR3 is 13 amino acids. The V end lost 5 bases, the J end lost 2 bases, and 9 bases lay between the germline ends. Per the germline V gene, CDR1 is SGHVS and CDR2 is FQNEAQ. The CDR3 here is CASSEGIQETQYF. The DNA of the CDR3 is TGTGCCAGCAGCGAGGGTATTCAAGAGACCCAGTACTTC.

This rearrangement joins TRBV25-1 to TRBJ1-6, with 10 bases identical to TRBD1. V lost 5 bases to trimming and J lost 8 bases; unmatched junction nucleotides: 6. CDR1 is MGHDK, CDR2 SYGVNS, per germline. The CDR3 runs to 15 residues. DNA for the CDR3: TGTGCCAGCAGTACTCGGGGACAGGGGCATTCACCCCTCCACTTT. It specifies CASSTRGQGHSPLHF.

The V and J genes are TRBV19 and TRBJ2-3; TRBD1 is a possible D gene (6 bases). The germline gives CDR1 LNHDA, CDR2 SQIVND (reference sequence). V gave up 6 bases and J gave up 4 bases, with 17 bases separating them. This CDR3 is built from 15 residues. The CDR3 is CASREQGKGADTQYF. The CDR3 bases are TGTGCCAGTAGGGAACAGGGTAAGGGTGCAGATACGCAGTATTTT.

CDR3 in amino acids: CAWNRDTTSGNTIYF. The CDR3 DNA reads TGTGCCTGGAACCGGGACACCACCTCTGGAAACACCATATATTTT. V gene TRBV30 combines with J gene TRBJ1-3; tentatively, D is TRBD1 (6 bases). Germline lookup yields CDR1 GTSNPN and CDR2 SVGIG (reference sequence). The length of the CDR3 is 15 residues. V lost 4 bases and J 0 bases, leaving 13 bases between the germline ends.

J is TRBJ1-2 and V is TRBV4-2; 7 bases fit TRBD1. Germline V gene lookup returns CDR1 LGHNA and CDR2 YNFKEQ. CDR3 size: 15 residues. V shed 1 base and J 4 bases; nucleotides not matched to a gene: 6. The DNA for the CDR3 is TGTGCCAGCAGCCAAGTTGGGACAGCCGCCTATGGCTACACCTTC. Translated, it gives CASSQVGTAAYGYTF.

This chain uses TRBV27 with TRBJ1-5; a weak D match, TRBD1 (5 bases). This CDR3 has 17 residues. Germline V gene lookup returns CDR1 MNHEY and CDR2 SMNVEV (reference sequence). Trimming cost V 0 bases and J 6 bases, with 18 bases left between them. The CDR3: CASSLSPRWGFGQPQHF. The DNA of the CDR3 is TGTGCCAGCAGTTTATCACCCCGGTGGGGGTTTGGTCAGCCCCAGCATTTT.

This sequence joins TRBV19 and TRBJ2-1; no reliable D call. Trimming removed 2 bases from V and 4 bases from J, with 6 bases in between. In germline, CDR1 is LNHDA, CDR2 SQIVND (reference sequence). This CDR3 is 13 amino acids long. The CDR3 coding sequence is TGTGCCAGTAGTATACTCGATTACAATGAGCAGTTCTTC. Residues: CASSILDYNEQFF.

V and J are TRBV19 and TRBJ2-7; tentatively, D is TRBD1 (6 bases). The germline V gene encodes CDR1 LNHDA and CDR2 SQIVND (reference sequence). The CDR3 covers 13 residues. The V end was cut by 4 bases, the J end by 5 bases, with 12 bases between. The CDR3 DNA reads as TGTGCCAGTAGTAAACAGGGTCAGCACGAGCAGTACTTC. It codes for CASSKQGQHEQYF.

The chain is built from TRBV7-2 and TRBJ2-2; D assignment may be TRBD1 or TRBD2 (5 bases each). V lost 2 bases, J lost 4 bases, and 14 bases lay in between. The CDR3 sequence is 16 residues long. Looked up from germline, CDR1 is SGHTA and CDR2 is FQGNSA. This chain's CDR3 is CASSLLPGTSTGELFF. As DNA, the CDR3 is TGTGCCAGCAGCTTACTGCCGGGGACGTCCACCGGGGAGCTGTTTTTT.

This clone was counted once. In nucleotides, the CDR3 is TGCGCCAGCAGCCAAGAGTCGGAGGGGACTTACAAAAACATTCAGTACTTC. The encoded protein is CASSQESEGTYKNIQYF. This chain links TRBV4-1 with TRBJ2-4, with D possibly TRBD2 on 6 matching bases. The ends were cut back, 0 bases at V and 3 bases at J, with 15 bases in the middle. Germline lookup yields CDR1 MGHRA and CDR2 YSYEKL. The CDR3 has 17 amino acids.

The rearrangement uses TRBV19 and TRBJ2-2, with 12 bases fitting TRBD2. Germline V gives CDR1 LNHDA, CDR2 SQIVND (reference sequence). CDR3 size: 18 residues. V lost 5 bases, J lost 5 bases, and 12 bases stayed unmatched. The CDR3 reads CASSPRLAGDFGTGELFF. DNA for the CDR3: TGTGCCAGTAGTCCTCGACTAGCGGGAGACTTCGGGACCGGGGAGCTGTTTTTT.

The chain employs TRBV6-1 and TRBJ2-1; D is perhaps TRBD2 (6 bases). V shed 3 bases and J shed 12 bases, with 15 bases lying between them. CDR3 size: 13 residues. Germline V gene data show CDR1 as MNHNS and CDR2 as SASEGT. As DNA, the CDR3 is TGTGCCAGCAGTGACACTAGCCTTACGTTGCAGTTCTTC. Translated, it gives CASSDTSLTLQFF.

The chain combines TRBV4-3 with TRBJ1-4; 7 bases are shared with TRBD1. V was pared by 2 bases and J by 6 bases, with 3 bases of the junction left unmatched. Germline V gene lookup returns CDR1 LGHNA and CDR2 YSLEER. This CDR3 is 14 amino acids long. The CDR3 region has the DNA TGCGCCAGCAGCCAACCAGGGACAGATGAAAAACTGTTTTTT. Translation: CASSQPGTDEKLFF.

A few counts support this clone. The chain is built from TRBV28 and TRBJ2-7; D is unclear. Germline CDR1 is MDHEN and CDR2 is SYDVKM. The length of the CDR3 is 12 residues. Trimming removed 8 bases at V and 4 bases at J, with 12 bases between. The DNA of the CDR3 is TGTGCCAGCTGTGGGGAACGTTACGAGCAGTACTTC. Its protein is CASCGERYEQYF.